The sequence of this TCR beta chain was determined in a study of cytomegalovirus exposure and HLA in healthy donors. Germline assignment: CDR1 LNHDA and CDR2 SQIVND (reference sequence). Trimming shortened V by 3 bases and J by 2 bases, and 5 bases separated the two germline ends. This CDR3 contains 13 residues. Notes on the study in general: A prior analysis recorded that most TCR beta V segments were productive about 87% or about 30% of the time. The presence/absence work took it that sequencing depth was about the same across donors.

As concerns this clone: As yet, its antigen is unknown.

Each donor was healthy, and each was a bone marrow donor. With 60 Vbeta and 13 Jbeta primers, the PCR was carried out. Assay used: immunoSEQ multiplex PCR; TCRdb lists only in-frame clones, some missing. The sample contains 85,000 to 120,000 clones, 75% of which appear only once. The rearrangement joins TRBV19 to TRBJ1-5; D remains unclear. This receptor was taken from a man in his forties in good health and CMV-seronegative. Sequences were obtained from PBMCs. CDR3 in amino acids: CASSMSRNQPQHF. The CDR3 bases are TGTGCCAGTAGTATGAGCCGCAATCAGCCCCAGCATTTT.